These 25 T cell receptor beta chains share one sample of origin, sequenced in a study of beta chain features in type 1 diabetes. Expressed TCRB transcripts were sequenced after all isolated RNA was converted to cDNA. The repertoire was sequenced with immunoSEQ multiplex PCR; TCRdb's copy has only in-frame clones and lacks some. The table lists around 100,000 clones, roughly 28% of them singletons. The antigens of these receptors remain unknown. Points from the study as a whole: Within each of all four CD4+ subsets, Type 1 diabetes patients had TCRB CDR3s that were moderately but significantly shorter.

Sequencing was performed on central memory CD4+ T cells from blood. These receptors all come from a woman aged 18 to 35 with type 1 diabetes.

This clone has a handful of counts. This chain links TRBV20-1 with TRBJ2-1; D is ambiguous. V lost 5 bases to trimming and J lost 13 bases, with 12 bases between them. Germline V gives CDR1 DFQATT, CDR2 SNEGSKA (reference sequence). The CDR3 sequence is 10 residues long. In DNA form, the CDR3 reads TGCAGTGCTTTATCGGGTCCTCAGTTCTTC. Translated: CSALSGPQFF.

The J gene is TRBJ1-1, the V gene TRBV2; a weak D match, TRBD1 (6 bases). V lost 8 bases to trimming and J lost 1 base, with 17 bases between them. This CDR3 has 15 residues. CDR1 is SNHLY, CDR2 FYNNEI, per germline. CDR3 region: CASVTWGHGNTEAFF. The CDR3 coding sequence is TGTGCCAGCGTTACTTGGGGGCATGGGAACACTGAAGCTTTCTTT.

The rearrangement joins TRBV15 to TRBJ2-2, with D tentatively TRBD2 (6 bases). Trimming pared 0 bases from V and 3 bases from J, leaving 11 bases between. Germline assignment: CDR1 LNHNV and CDR2 YYDKDF (reference sequence). CDR3 length equals 16 residues. The CDR3 spells CATSRDGGTYTGELFF. CDR3 nucleotides: TGTGCCACCAGCAGAGATGGCGGGACGTACACCGGGGAGCTGTTTTTT.

Turning to this clone: This same CDR3 is encoded by further DNA sequences in the sample. The chain links TRBV20-1 to TRBJ2-1; a weak D match, TRBD2 (5 bases). The CDR3 spans 10 residues. V was shortened by 5 bases and J by 6 bases, with 5 bases between the two germline ends. Germline CDR1 and CDR2: DFQATT and SNEGSKA (reference sequence). CDR3 residues: CSAGLNEQFF. CDR3 sequence (DNA): TGCAGTGCTGGACTCAATGAGCAGTTCTTC.

The V and J genes are TRBV18 and TRBJ2-2, with TRBD1 matching 7 bases. CDR3 size: 16 residues. Looked up from germline, CDR1 is KGHSH and CDR2 is LQKENI. V trimming: 0 bases; J trimming: 5 bases; junction bases outside the gene matches: 6. In DNA, the CDR3 is TGTGCCAGCTCACCACCGAACACAGGGGTGACCGGGGAGCTGTTTTTT. Protein sequence: CASSPPNTGVTGELFF. Combining the CDR3 with reference TRBV18 and TRBJ2-2 gives the whole variable domain NAGVMQNPRHLVRRRGQEARLRCSPMKGHSHVYWYRQLPEEGLKFMVYLQKENIIDESGMPKERFSAEFPKEGPSILRIQQVVRGDSAAYFCASSPPNTGVTGELFFGEGSRLTVL.

The chain employs TRBV6-1 and TRBJ2-7; 10 bases agree with TRBD1. V was clipped by 7 bases and J by 4 bases; unmatched bases: 4. Germline CDR1 is MNHNS and CDR2 is SASEGT. The CDR3 consists of 13 residues. CDR3 region: CASTRDRGYEQYF. The CDR3 bases are TGTGCCAGCACCCGGGACAGGGGATACGAGCAGTACTTC.

V usage is TRBV5-4 and J usage is TRBJ2-7; the match to TRBD1 covers 8 bases. CDR1 SGHNT and CDR2 YYREEE come from the germline V gene (reference sequence). J lost 6 bases, V lost 4 bases, and 9 bases had no gene match. This CDR3 contains 14 residues. This chain's CDR3 is CASSPGTGRVEQYV. The DNA for the CDR3 is TGTGCCAGCAGCCCGGGGACAGGACGAGTCGAGCAGTACGTC.

This chain links TRBV19 with TRBJ2-1, with D possibly matching TRBD2 (7 bases). Trimming left V 5 bases short and J 12 bases short, with 17 bases between. This CDR3 comprises 13 residues. Germline loops: CDR1 LNHDA, CDR2 SQIVND (reference sequence). The CDR3 DNA follows: TGTGCCAGTAGTGGGGGGGCGGGCCCCGGGCAGTTCTTC. This codes for CASSGGAGPGQFF.

CDR3 sequence: CASSRTGSNPLNEQFF. The DNA for the CDR3 is TGTGCCAGCAGCCGGACAGGGAGCAATCCCCTCAATGAGCAGTTCTTC. The genes are TRBV7-3 and TRBJ2-1, with 8 bases that match TRBD1. Germline values: CDR1 SGHTA, CDR2 FQGTGA. This CDR3 has 16 residues. Germline trimming cut 5 bases from V and 6 bases from J; bases unmatched to any gene: 12.

This clone was counted only a few times. The chain couples TRBV19 to TRBJ2-1, with 8 bases matching TRBD2. Per the germline V gene, CDR1 is LNHDA and CDR2 is SQIVND (reference sequence). The CDR3 runs 15 residues. Trimming at V came to 6 bases and at J to 6 bases, leaving 10 bases not matched to a gene. CDR3 region: CASSSAGGGPNEQFF. The CDR3 DNA reads TGTGCCAGTAGCTCCGCGGGGGGAGGGCCCAATGAGCAGTTCTTC.

There are a few counts of this clone. The chain has TRBV27 and TRBJ2-7; possibly TRBD2 for D (6 bases). Trimming removed 5 bases from V and 0 bases from J, with 14 bases in between. This CDR3 region has 15 residues. Germline loops: CDR1 MNHEY, CDR2 SMNVEV (reference sequence). The DNA for the CDR3 is TGTGCCAGCAGTCCCCGGGGGACTTACTCCTACGAGCAGTACTTC. It translates to CASSPRGTYSYEQYF.

With respect to this clone: Within the sample, other DNA sequences also encode this same CDR3. V is TRBV30 and J is TRBJ1-2; D possibly corresponds to TRBD1 (5 bases). Trimming took off 1 base at V and 5 bases at J, with 11 bases between the two ends. There are 13 residues in the CDR3. Germline values: CDR1 GTSNPN, CDR2 SVGIG (reference sequence). The CDR3 sequence: CAWSAGQGYGYTF. The CDR3 coding sequence is TGTGCCTGGAGTGCCGGGCAGGGATATGGCTACACCTTC.

The chain couples TRBV29-1 to TRBJ2-1, with D possibly matching TRBD1 (6 bases). Germline V lookup: CDR1 SQVTM, CDR2 ANQGSEA. The germline V and J ends were trimmed by 3 bases and 4 bases, with 13 bases remaining between them. The CDR3 contains 14 residues. The CDR3 coding sequence is TGCAGCGTTGAGGGGGCGGGTCTGTACAATGAGCAGTTCTTC. It translates to CSVEGAGLYNEQFF.

The chain joins TRBV19 to TRBJ2-1; TRBD1 aligns across 7 bases. V shed 4 bases and J 8 bases; nucleotides not matched to a gene: 8. The length of the CDR3 is 14 residues. Germline V gene sequence: CDR1 LNHDA, CDR2 SQIVND (reference sequence). The CDR3 protein is CASSTRTGRDEQFF. CDR3 sequence (DNA): TGTGCCAGTAGTACTCGGACAGGTCGGGATGAGCAGTTCTTC.

This rearrangement joins TRBV2 to TRBJ2-5; D may be TRBD2 (6 bases). CDR1 and CDR2 (germline): SNHLY, FYNNEI. With 7 bases removed from V and 4 bases from J, the gap between germline ends came to 19 bases. The CDR3 covers 15 residues. CDR3 DNA sequence: TGTGCCAGCATTTTCGACGGGAGAATAGGAGAGACCCAGTACTTC. This translates into CASIFDGRIGETQYF.

The chain employs TRBV15 and TRBJ2-2; 10 bases are shared with TRBD2. The V segment lost 1 base and the J segment 4 bases; nucleotides outside the gene matches: 9. The CDR3 length is 18 residues. CDR1 is LNHNV, CDR2 YYDKDF, per germline (reference sequence). CDR3 in DNA: TGTGCCACCAGCAGAGCTAGAGCGGGAGGGCCGGGCACCGGGGAGCTGTTTTTT. This translates into CATSRARAGGPGTGELFF. The full variable domain, rest sourced from reference TRBV15 and TRBJ2-2, is DAMVIQNPRYQVTQFGKPVTLSCSQTLNHNVMYWYQQKSSQAPKLLFHYYDKDFNNEADTPDNFQSRRPNTSFCFLDIRSPGLGDTAMYLCATSRARAGGPGTGELFFGEGSRLTVL.

The chain joins TRBV11-3 to TRBJ2-1, with 12 positions matching TRBD2. This CDR3 contains 16 residues. Germline CDR1 SGHNT, CDR2 YENEEA. The V gene end was trimmed by 0 bases and the J gene end by 9 bases; junction bases not matched to a gene: 6. For the CDR3, the DNA is TGTGCCAGCAGCTTAGAGCTAGCGGGAGGGCCCTCTGAGCAGTTCTTC. Translation: CASSLELAGGPSEQFF.

This chain joins TRBV25-1 and TRBJ1-1, with D unresolved. Deletions cut 2 bases from V and 9 bases from J, with 7 bases between. This CDR3 is built from 11 residues. Germline V gene sequence: CDR1 MGHDK, CDR2 SYGVNS. CDR3 sequence (DNA): TGTGCCAGCAGTGAACACGACAAAGCTTTCTTT. Translating it yields CASSEHDKAFF.

J is TRBJ1-2 and V is TRBV18; D perhaps matches TRBD1 (6 bases). V was shortened by 3 bases and J by 4 bases, with 18 bases between the two germline ends. The CDR3 runs 16 residues. CDR1 is KGHSH and CDR2 is LQKENI in the germline V gene. The CDR3 bases are TGTGCCAGCTCACCCCCATGGAACAGGGTTAGCTATGGCTACACCTTC. Translated: CASSPPWNRVSYGYTF.

The J gene is TRBJ2-5, the V gene TRBV5-4, with a possible D match to TRBD2 (6 bases). The CDR3 is 16 residues long. Trimming pared 4 bases from V and 3 bases from J, leaving 19 bases between. The germline V gene has CDR1 SGHNT and CDR2 YYREEE (reference sequence). The CDR3 sequence is CASSLRLGGLEETQYF. CDR3 nucleotides: TGTGCCAGCAGCCTAAGACTAGGTGGGTTAGAAGAGACCCAGTACTTC.

This clone occurred many times. V is TRBV23-1 and J is TRBJ2-1; 7 nucleotides agree with TRBD2. TRBV23-1 is known as an ORF, though its function is uncertain. This CDR3 has 15 amino acids. J gave up 4 bases and V 11 bases, and 14 bases lay outside the gene matches. CDR3 DNA: TGCGCCCCCGGAGGAGCGGGATGGAAATACAATGAGCAGTTCTTC. Its translation: CAPGGAGWKYNEQFF.

This clone was observed a handful of times. The genes are TRBV29-1 and TRBJ2-1; 8 nucleotides match TRBD1. The J segment lost 8 bases and the V segment lost 4 bases, leaving 4 bases of the junction unmatched. The CDR3 runs 12 residues. In germline, CDR1 is SQVTM, CDR2 ANQGSEA. CDR3 coding DNA: TGCAGCGTTGGGCAGGGGGCGCATGAGCAGTTCTTC. Amino acids: CSVGQGAHEQFF.

This clone was observed a few times. The chain joins TRBV28 to TRBJ2-1; no clear D. Trimming took 5 bases from V and 9 from J, leaving 23 bases between them. The length of the CDR3 is 16 residues. CDR1 is MDHEN and CDR2 is SYDVKM in the germline V gene. CDR3 nucleotides: TGTGCCAGCAGTGCCCCACTGGCCCCCGATCGGGTTGAGCAGTTCTTC. Translating gives CASSAPLAPDRVEQFF.

This chain links TRBV11-2 with TRBJ2-1, with 10 positions matching TRBD2. Per the germline V gene, CDR1 is SGHAT and CDR2 is FQNNGV. The CDR3 runs 15 residues. J lost 4 bases, V lost 5 bases, and 5 bases had no gene match. CDR3 in amino acids: CASSRGLAEYNEQFF. The DNA of the CDR3 is TGTGCCAGCAGCCGAGGACTAGCGGAGTACAATGAGCAGTTCTTC.

A note on this clone: The same CDR3 arises from other DNA sequences in this sample as well. J is TRBJ1-2 and V is TRBV18; D perhaps matches TRBD1 (6 bases). From germline, CDR1 is KGHSH and CDR2 LQKENI. V gave up 3 bases and J gave up 2 bases, with 13 bases separating them. The CDR3 loop spans 15 amino acids. This CDR3 reads CASSPNRESNYGYTF. The CDR3 nucleotides are TGTGCCAGCTCACCCAACAGGGAATCCAACTATGGCTACACCTTC.